This TCR beta chain was recovered during a study of cytomegalovirus exposure and HLA in healthy donors. The primer mix had 60 Vbeta and 13 Jbeta primers. Only in-frame clones appear in the TCRdb table, and some are missing; sequencing was by immunoSEQ multiplex PCR. The sample lists approximately 150,000 clones; just under 85% were seen once. Germline CDR1 reads KGHSH; CDR2 reads LQKENI. This CDR3 region has 14 residues. V was pared by 3 bases and J by 3 bases, with 4 bases of the junction left unmatched. V and J are TRBV18 and TRBJ2-5, with 7 bases fitting TRBD1. Sequenced: PBMCs. This receptor was taken from a middle-aged woman in good health and CMV-seronegative. CDR3 loop: CASSPIDREETQYF. CDR3 in DNA: TGTGCCAGCTCACCTATCGACAGGGAAGAGACCCAGTACTTC.